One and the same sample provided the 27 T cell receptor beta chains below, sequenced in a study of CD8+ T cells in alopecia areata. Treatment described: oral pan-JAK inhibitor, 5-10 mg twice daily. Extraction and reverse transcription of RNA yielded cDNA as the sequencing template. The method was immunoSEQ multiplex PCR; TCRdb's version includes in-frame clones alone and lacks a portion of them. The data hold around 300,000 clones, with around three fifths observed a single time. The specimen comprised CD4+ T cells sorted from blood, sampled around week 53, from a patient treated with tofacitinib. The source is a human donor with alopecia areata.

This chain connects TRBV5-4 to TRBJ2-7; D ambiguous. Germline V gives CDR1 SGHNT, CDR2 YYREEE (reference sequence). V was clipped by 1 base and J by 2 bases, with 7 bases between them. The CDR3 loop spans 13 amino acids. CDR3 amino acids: CASSLRNTYEQYF. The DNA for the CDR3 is TGTGCCAGCAGCTTGCGGAACACCTACGAGCAGTACTTC.

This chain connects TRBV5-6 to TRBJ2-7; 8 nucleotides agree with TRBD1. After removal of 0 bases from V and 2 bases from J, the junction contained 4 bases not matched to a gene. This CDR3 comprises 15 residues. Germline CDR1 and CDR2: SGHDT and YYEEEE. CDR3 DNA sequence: TGTGCCAGCAGCTTGGGACAGGGGAGAACCTACGAGCAGTACTTC. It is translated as CASSLGQGRTYEQYF.

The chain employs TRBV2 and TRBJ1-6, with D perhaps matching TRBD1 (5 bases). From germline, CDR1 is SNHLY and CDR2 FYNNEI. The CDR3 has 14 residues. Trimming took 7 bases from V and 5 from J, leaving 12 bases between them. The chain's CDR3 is CASTFGQDNSPLHF. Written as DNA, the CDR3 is TGTGCCAGCACCTTCGGACAAGATAATTCACCCCTCCACTTT.

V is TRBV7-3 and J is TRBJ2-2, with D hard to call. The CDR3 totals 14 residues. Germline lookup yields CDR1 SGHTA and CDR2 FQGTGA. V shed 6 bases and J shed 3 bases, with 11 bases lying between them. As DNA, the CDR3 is TGTGCCAGCAGTTTCACGGTCGACACCGGGGAGCTGTTTTTT. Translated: CASSFTVDTGELFF. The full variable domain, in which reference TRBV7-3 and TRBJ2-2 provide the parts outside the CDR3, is GAGVSQTPSNKVTEKGKYVELRCDPISGHTALYWYRQSLGQGPEFLIYFQGTGAADDSGLPNDRFFAVRPEGSVSTLKIQRTERGDSAVYLCASSFTVDTGELFFGEGSRLTVL.

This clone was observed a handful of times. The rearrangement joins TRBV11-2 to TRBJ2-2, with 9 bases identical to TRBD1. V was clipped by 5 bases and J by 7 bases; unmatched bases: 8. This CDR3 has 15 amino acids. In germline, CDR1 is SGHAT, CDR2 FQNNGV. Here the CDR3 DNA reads TGTGCCAGCAGCAAAGGACAGGGGCGGAACGGGGAGCTGTTTTTT. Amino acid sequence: CASSKGQGRNGELFF.

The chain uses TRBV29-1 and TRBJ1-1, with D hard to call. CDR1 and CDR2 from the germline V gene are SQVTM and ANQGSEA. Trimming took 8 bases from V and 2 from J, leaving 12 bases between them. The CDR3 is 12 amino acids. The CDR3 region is CSTRLANTEAFF. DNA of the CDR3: TGCAGCACCAGGCTAGCAAACACTGAAGCTTTCTTT. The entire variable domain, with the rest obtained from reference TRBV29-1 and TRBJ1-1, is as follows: SAVISQKPSRDICQRGTSLTIQCQVDSQVTMMFWYRQQPGQSLTLIATANQGSEATYESGFVIDKFPISRPNLTFSTLTVSNMSPEDSSIYLCSTRLANTEAFFGQGTRLTVV.

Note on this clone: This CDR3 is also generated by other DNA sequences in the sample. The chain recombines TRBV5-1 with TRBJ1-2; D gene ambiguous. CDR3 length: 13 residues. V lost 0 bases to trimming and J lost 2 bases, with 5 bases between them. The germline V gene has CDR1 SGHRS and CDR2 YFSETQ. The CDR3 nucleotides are TGCGCCAGCAGCTTGGGACCCAACTATGGCTACACCTTC. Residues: CASSLGPNYGYTF.

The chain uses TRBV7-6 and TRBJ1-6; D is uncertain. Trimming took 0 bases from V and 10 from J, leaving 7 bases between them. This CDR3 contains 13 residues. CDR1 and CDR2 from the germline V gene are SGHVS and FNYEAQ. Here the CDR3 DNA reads TGTGCCAGCAGCTTAGCGCAAGGCTCACCCCTCCACTTT. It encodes CASSLAQGSPLHF.

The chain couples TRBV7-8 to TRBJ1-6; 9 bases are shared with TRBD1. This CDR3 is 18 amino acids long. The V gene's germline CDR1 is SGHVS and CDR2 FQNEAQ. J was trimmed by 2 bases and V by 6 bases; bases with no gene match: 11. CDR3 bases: TGTGCCAGCAGGGATAGAGCACAGGGGGCAACCTATAATTCACCCCTCCACTTT. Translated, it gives CASRDRAQGATYNSPLHF.

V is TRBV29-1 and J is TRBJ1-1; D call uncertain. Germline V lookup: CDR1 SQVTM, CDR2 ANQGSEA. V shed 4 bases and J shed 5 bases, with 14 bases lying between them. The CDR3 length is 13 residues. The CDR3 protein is CSVAPVEGTEAFF. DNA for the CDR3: TGCAGCGTTGCTCCGGTAGAAGGGACTGAAGCTTTCTTT.

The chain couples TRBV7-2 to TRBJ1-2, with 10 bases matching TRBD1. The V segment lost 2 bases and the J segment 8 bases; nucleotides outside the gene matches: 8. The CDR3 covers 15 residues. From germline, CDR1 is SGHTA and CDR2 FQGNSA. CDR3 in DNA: TGTGCCAGCAGCTTAAAGGGACAGGGGTTTGAGGGCTACACCTTC. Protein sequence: CASSLKGQGFEGYTF.

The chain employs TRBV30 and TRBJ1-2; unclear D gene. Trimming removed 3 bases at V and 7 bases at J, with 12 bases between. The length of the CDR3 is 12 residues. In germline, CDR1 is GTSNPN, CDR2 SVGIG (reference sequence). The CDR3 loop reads CAWSPPATGYTF. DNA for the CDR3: TGTGCCTGGAGCCCCCCGGCAACTGGCTACACCTTC.

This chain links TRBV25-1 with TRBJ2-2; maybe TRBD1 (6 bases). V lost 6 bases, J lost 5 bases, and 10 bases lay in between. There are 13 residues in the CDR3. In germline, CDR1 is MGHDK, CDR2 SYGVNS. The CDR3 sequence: CASRAQGTGELFF. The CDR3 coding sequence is TGTGCCAGCAGAGCCCAGGGGACCGGGGAGCTGTTTTTT.

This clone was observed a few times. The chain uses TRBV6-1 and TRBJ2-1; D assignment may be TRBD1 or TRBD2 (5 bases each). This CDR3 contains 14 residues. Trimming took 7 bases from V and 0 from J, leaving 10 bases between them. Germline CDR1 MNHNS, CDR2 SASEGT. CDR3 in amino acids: CASTRDRSYNEQFF. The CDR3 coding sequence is TGTGCCAGCACTAGGGACCGCTCCTACAATGAGCAGTTCTTC.

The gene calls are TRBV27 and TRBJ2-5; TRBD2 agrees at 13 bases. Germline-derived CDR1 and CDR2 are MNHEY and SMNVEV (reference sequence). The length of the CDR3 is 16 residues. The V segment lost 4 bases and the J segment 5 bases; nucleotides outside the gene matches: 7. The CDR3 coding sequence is TGTGCCAGCAGTTCCCGAGGACTAGCGGGGGTTGAGACCCAGTACTTC. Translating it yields CASSSRGLAGVETQYF.

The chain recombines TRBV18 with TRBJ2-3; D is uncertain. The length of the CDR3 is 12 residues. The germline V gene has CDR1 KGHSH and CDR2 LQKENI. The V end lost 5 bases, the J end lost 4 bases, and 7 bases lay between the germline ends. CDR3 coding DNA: TGTGCCAGCTCATCGGATTCAGATACGCAGTATTTT. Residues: CASSSDSDTQYF.

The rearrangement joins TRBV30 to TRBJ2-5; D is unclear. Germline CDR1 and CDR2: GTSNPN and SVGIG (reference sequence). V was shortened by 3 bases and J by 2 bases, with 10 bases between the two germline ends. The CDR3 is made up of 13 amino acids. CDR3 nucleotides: TGTGCCTGGAGCAGGTCGATTCAAGAGACCCAGTACTTC. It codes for CAWSRSIQETQYF.

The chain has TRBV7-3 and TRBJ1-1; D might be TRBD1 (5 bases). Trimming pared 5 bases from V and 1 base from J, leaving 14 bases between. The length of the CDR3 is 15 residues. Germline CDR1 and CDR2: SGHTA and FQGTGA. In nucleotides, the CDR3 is TGTGCCAGCAGCCCGGAGGGACGGGCGAACACTGAAGCTTTCTTT. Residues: CASSPEGRANTEAFF.

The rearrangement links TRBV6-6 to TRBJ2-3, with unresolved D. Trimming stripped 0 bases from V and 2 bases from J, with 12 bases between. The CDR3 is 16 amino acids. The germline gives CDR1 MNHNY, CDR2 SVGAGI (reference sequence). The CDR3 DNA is TGTGCCAGCAGTTACTCGAGTCCCAGTTTCACAGATACGCAGTATTTT. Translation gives CASSYSSPSFTDTQYF.

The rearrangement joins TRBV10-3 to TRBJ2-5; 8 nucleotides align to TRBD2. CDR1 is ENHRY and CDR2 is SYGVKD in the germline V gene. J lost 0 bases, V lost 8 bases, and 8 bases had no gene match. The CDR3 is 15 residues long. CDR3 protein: CAISPGGMYQETQYF. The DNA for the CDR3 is TGTGCCATCTCGCCGGGAGGGATGTACCAAGAGACCCAGTACTTC.

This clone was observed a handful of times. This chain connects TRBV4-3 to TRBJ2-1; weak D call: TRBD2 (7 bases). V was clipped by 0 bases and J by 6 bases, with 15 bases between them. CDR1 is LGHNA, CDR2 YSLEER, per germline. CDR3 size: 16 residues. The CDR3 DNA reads TGCGCCAGCAGCCAAGAGTCAGGGCGGGGGCGCAATGAGCAGTTCTTC. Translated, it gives CASSQESGRGRNEQFF.

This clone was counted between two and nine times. In DNA form, the CDR3 reads TGTGCCGTTGTCGGGGGGGATCGAGAGACCCAGTACTTC. It is translated as CAVVGGDRETQYF. This rearrangement joins TRBV6-5 to TRBJ2-5; 8 positions match TRBD2. There are 13 residues in the CDR3. Germline V gives CDR1 MNHEY, CDR2 SVGAGI. Trimming cost V 11 bases and J 4 bases; bases outside gene matches: 9.

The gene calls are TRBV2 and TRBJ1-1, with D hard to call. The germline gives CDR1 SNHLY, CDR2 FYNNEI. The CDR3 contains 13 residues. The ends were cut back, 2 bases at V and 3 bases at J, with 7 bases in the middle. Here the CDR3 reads CASSEIRDTEAFF. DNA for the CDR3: TGTGCCAGCAGTGAAATCCGGGACACTGAAGCTTTCTTT.

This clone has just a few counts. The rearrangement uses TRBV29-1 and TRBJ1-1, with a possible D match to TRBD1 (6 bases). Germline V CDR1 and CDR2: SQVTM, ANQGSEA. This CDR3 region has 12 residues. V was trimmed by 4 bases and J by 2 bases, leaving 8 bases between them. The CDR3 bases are TGCAGCGTTGGACAGGCTAACACTGAAGCTTTCTTT. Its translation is CSVGQANTEAFF.

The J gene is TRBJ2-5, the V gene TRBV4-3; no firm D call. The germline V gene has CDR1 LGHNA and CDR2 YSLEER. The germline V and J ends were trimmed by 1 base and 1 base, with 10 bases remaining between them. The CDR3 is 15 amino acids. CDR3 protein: CASSQGSRAQETQYF. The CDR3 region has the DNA TGCGCCAGCAGCCAAGGGTCTAGGGCCCAAGAGACCCAGTACTTC.

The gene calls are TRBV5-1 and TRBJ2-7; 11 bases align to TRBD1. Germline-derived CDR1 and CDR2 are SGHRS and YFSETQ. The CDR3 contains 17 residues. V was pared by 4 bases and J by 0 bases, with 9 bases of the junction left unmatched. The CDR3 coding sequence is TGCGCCAGCAGCATCAGGACAGGGGGCCTGAGCTCCTACGAGCAGTACTTC. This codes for CASSIRTGGLSSYEQYF.

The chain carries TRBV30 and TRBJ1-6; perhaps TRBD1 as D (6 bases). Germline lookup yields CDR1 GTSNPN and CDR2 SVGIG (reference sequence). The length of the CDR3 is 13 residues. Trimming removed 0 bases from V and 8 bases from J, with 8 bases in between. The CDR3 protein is CAWSVRGDSPLHF. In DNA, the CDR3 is TGTGCCTGGAGTGTCAGGGGTGATTCACCCCTCCACTTT.